Below are 32 T cell receptor beta chains sequenced from a single sample in a study of blood T cell repertoires in COVID-19. Assay used: immunoSEQ multiplex PCR; TCRdb lists only in-frame clones, some missing. The table records fewer than 500,000 clones, 86% of them present only once. Input material: peripheral blood. Every receptor here comes from a woman under 40 with active or convalescent COVID-19.

The chain couples TRBV27 to TRBJ1-1, with no clear D. The V gene lost 4 bases and the J gene lost 5 bases, with 11 bases spanning the gap. Germline loops: CDR1 MNHEY, CDR2 SMNVEV (reference sequence). The CDR3 loop spans 13 amino acids. In DNA, the CDR3 is TGTGCCAGCAGTTCGGCAGTCGGGACTGAAGCTTTCTTT. It encodes CASSSAVGTEAFF.

This chain joins TRBV19 and TRBJ2-1, with D unclear. This CDR3 has 13 amino acids. The ends were cut back, 3 bases at V and 4 bases at J, with 7 bases in the middle. Germline CDR1 is LNHDA and CDR2 is SQIVND (reference sequence). Written as DNA, the CDR3 is TGTGCCAGTAGTATCGGAGTATACAATGAGCAGTTCTTC. It is translated as CASSIGVYNEQFF. The variable domain in full, with the rest retrieved from reference TRBV19 and TRBJ2-1, is DGGITQSPKYLFRKEGQNVTLSCEQNLNHDAMYWYRQDPGQGLRLIYYSQIVNDFQKGDIAEGYSVSREKKESFPLTVTSAQKNPTAFYLCASSIGVYNEQFFGPGTRLTVL.

This clone came up a few times. The chain employs TRBV25-1 and TRBJ2-5, with 9 positions matching TRBD2. Trimming removed 3 bases from V and 5 bases from J; junction bases left unmatched: 7. From germline, CDR1 is MGHDK and CDR2 SYGVNS. The CDR3 spans 15 residues. CDR3 coding DNA: TGTGCCAGCAGTGAGGTTAGCGGGAGTACGGAGACCCAGTACTTC. Amino acid sequence: CASSEVSGSTETQYF.

This chain links TRBV18 with TRBJ2-1; weak D call: TRBD2 (5 bases). This CDR3 has 15 amino acids. The V gene's germline CDR1 is KGHSH and CDR2 LQKENI. Trimming cost V 2 bases and J 0 bases, with 8 bases left between them. CDR3 bases: TGTGCCAGCTCACCATCCAGCGGCTCCTACAATGAGCAGTTCTTC. The encoded protein is CASSPSSGSYNEQFF.

This chain joins TRBV6-5 and TRBJ1-5; 7 bases fit TRBD1. Germline CDR1 MNHEY, CDR2 SVGAGI. CDR3 size: 14 residues. Trimming at V came to 4 bases and at J to 10 bases, leaving 10 bases not matched to a gene. The CDR3 DNA follows: TGTGCCAGCAGTTCGAACGACAGGGTAGGTCCCCAGCATTTT. The encoded protein is CASSSNDRVGPQHF.

This chain uses TRBV5-6 with TRBJ2-5; D is perhaps TRBD2 (5 bases). Germline lookup yields CDR1 SGHDT and CDR2 YYEEEE. The length of the CDR3 is 14 residues. The V end lost 4 bases, the J end lost 5 bases, and 15 bases lay between the germline ends. The CDR3 DNA is TGTGCCAGCAGCGCGGCGGGTTTGGGGGAGACCCAGTACTTC. Translated: CASSAAGLGETQYF.

The V and J genes are TRBV24-1 and TRBJ2-3; 7 bases are a match to TRBD1. The V gene's germline CDR1 is KGHDR and CDR2 SFDVKD. The V segment lost 4 bases and the J segment 5 bases; nucleotides outside the gene matches: 2. The CDR3 contains 13 residues. CDR3 amino acids: CATSEHRGDTQYF. CDR3 sequence (DNA): TGTGCCACCAGTGAACACAGGGGAGATACGCAGTATTTT.

The gene calls are TRBV7-9 and TRBJ2-2, with D tentatively TRBD1 (5 bases). Germline values: CDR1 SEHNR, CDR2 FQNEAQ (reference sequence). With 8 bases removed from V and 1 base from J, the gap between germline ends came to 11 bases. CDR3 length: 14 amino acids. The CDR3 bases are TGTGCCAGCCTAAATACAGGGAACACCGGGGAGCTGTTTTTT. Translated: CASLNTGNTGELFF.

The J gene is TRBJ2-1, the V gene TRBV5-5; possibly TRBD2 for D (5 bases). There are 15 residues in the CDR3. V lost 0 bases to trimming and J lost 0 bases, with 7 bases between them. In germline, CDR1 is SGHKS, CDR2 YYEKEE (reference sequence). The CDR3 loop is CASSLAGSSYNEQFF. The DNA for the CDR3 is TGTGCCAGCAGCTTGGCGGGGAGCTCCTACAATGAGCAGTTCTTC.

CDR3 protein: CASSLGTSGGFYEQYF. The CDR3 DNA reads as TGTGCCAGCAGCTTAGGGACTAGCGGGGGGTTCTACGAGCAGTACTTC. The chain combines TRBV7-2 with TRBJ2-7; 14 positions agree with TRBD2. Germline CDR1 is SGHTA and CDR2 is FQGNSA. Losses at the gene ends were 1 base for V and 3 bases for J; bases not matched to a gene: 2. This CDR3 is 16 amino acids long.

This clone appeared once. This rearrangement joins TRBV5-4 to TRBJ1-5, with D possibly being TRBD1 (6 bases). V lost 0 bases and J 11 bases, leaving 15 bases between the germline ends. The CDR3 has 14 residues. In germline, CDR1 is SGHNT, CDR2 YYREEE (reference sequence). The CDR3 loop reads CASSLAGDVSTQHF. DNA for the CDR3: TGTGCCAGCAGCTTGGCAGGGGACGTGTCGACCCAGCATTTT.

This sequence joins TRBV10-1 and TRBJ2-1; 10 bases fit TRBD1. This CDR3 spans 14 amino acids. Germline values: CDR1 WNHNN, CDR2 SYGVQD (reference sequence). V was clipped by 8 bases and J by 7 bases; unmatched bases: 8. CDR3 bases: TGCGCCAGCGCCCGGGACAGGGGTCCGAATGAGCAGTTCTTC. Protein product: CASARDRGPNEQFF.

The chain uses TRBV19 and TRBJ1-6; no clear D gene. Germline V gene data show CDR1 as LNHDA and CDR2 as SQIVND (reference sequence). V was trimmed by 3 bases and J by 0 bases, leaving 6 bases between them. The length of the CDR3 is 15 residues. For the CDR3, the DNA is TGTGCCAGTAGTATCGGGTCCTCCTATAATTCACCCCTCCACTTT. It is translated as CASSIGSSYNSPLHF.

The rearrangement joins TRBV19 to TRBJ1-4; D perhaps matches TRBD1 (6 bases). Germline V gene sequence: CDR1 LNHDA, CDR2 SQIVND (reference sequence). This CDR3 spans 16 amino acids. Trimming took 4 bases from V and 0 from J, leaving 12 bases between them. The CDR3 sequence is CASSRTATATNEKLFF. CDR3 in DNA: TGTGCCAGTAGTAGGACAGCTACGGCAACTAATGAAAAACTGTTTTTT. The whole variable domain, remainder taken from reference TRBV19 and TRBJ1-4, is DGGITQSPKYLFRKEGQNVTLSCEQNLNHDAMYWYRQDPGQGLRLIYYSQIVNDFQKGDIAEGYSVSREKKESFPLTVTSAQKNPTAFYLCASSRTATATNEKLFFGSGTQLSVL.

The chain joins TRBV5-6 to TRBJ2-1; 9 bases are a match to TRBD2. Germline CDR1 SGHDT, CDR2 YYEEEE. The CDR3 totals 15 residues. V shed 4 bases, J shed 3 bases, and the junction held 5 bases outside the gene matches. CDR3 region: CASSPLAGLYNEQFF. The CDR3 DNA sequence: TGTGCCAGCAGCCCCCTAGCGGGACTCTACAATGAGCAGTTCTTC.

This clone was observed at least ten times. The V and J genes are TRBV4-1 and TRBJ2-6; TRBD1 matches 12 bases. The V gene end was trimmed by 4 bases and the J gene end by 3 bases; junction bases not matched to a gene: 13. The CDR3 contains 20 residues. Germline V gene sequence: CDR1 MGHRA, CDR2 YSYEKL. The CDR3 DNA sequence: TGCGCCAGCAGCCTACCGGGTCCGGGACAGGGGGCTGATGGGGCCAACGTCCTGACTTTC. Amino acid sequence: CASSLPGPGQGADGANVLTF.

This clone was recorded a few times. The CDR3 DNA is TGTGCCAGCAGTTACTCAACAGGGGGGTACACTGAAGCTTTCTTT. This gives the protein CASSYSTGGYTEAFF. The chain couples TRBV6-5 to TRBJ1-1, with 8 bases aligning to TRBD1. Trimming took 0 bases from V and 3 from J; bases not matched to a gene: 3. This CDR3 is 15 amino acids long. Germline V gene data show CDR1 as MNHEY and CDR2 as SVGAGI.

The rearrangement links TRBV11-2 to TRBJ2-5; D might be TRBD1 (5 bases). Germline assignment: CDR1 SGHAT and CDR2 FQNNGV. The CDR3 covers 14 residues. Trimming removed 5 bases from V and 4 bases from J, with 14 bases in between. The CDR3 protein is CASSAIRRGETQYF. Written as DNA, the CDR3 is TGTGCCAGCAGCGCCATTCGAAGGGGAGAGACCCAGTACTTC. The complete variable domain, with remaining parts taken from reference TRBV11-2 and TRBJ2-5, reads EAGVAQSPRYKIIEKRQSVAFWCNPISGHATLYWYQQILGQGPKLLIQFQNNGVVDDSQLPKDRFSAERLKGVDSTLKIQPAKLEDSAVYLCASSAIRRGETQYFGPGTRLLVL.

This clone was seen only once. This chain connects TRBV30 to TRBJ1-2, with D tentatively TRBD1 (6 bases). Germline CDR1 reads GTSNPN; CDR2 reads SVGIG (reference sequence). The CDR3 has 13 amino acids. V lost 0 bases and J 8 bases, leaving 13 bases between the germline ends. CDR3 sequence reads: CAWSVGPGVGYTF. The CDR3 bases are TGTGCCTGGAGTGTAGGGCCAGGGGTCGGCTACACCTTC.

The V and J genes are TRBV3-1 (or the pseudogene TRBV3-2) and TRBJ1-2; tentative D call: TRBD1 (6 bases). CDR3 size: 13 residues. Germline-derived CDR1 and CDR2 are LGHDT and YNNKEL (reference sequence). The V and J ends lost 4 bases and 4 bases respectively, with 10 bases between them. CDR3 sequence reads: CASSRTEGYGYTF. CDR3 in DNA: TGTGCCAGCAGCCGGACAGAAGGCTATGGCTACACCTTC.

The chain recombines TRBV29-1 with TRBJ2-7; 10 nucleotides match TRBD1. CDR3 length: 13 amino acids. Germline loops: CDR1 SQVTM, CDR2 ANQGSEA. Trimming at V came to 5 bases and at J to 2 bases, leaving 3 bases not matched to a gene. CDR3 protein: CSVPGTGAYEQYF. CDR3 bases: TGCAGCGTTCCCGGGACAGGGGCCTACGAGCAGTACTTC.

This sequence joins TRBV27 and TRBJ2-7, with 11 bases matching TRBD2. CDR1 is MNHEY and CDR2 is SMNVEV in the germline V gene (reference sequence). The V and J ends lost 6 bases and 3 bases, in that order; junction bases with no gene match: 10. The CDR3 extends over 16 amino acids. The CDR3 reads CASRFSGRANGYEQYF. CDR3 nucleotide sequence: TGTGCCAGCAGATTTAGCGGGAGGGCCAACGGCTACGAGCAGTACTTC.

The table lists this clone with a count of one. The chain couples TRBV10-2 to TRBJ1-1; 7 positions agree with TRBD1. Germline V lookup: CDR1 WSHSY, CDR2 SAAADI. CDR3 length: 15 residues. V trimming: 3 bases; J trimming: 4 bases; junction bases outside the gene matches: 8. CDR3 loop: CASSDLVGGRTEAFF. CDR3 sequence (DNA): TGCGCCAGCAGTGATCTGGTAGGGGGCCGCACTGAAGCTTTCTTT.

The chain combines TRBV3-1 (or the pseudogene TRBV3-2) with TRBJ1-6; D remains unclear. CDR1 and CDR2 from the germline V gene are LGHDT and YNNKEL (reference sequence). The CDR3 totals 16 residues. Trimming stripped 0 bases from V and 6 bases from J, with 12 bases between. The CDR3 reads CASSQEVAVINSPLHF. The DNA for the CDR3 is TGTGCCAGCAGCCAAGAGGTCGCGGTTATTAATTCACCCCTCCACTTT.

V is TRBV19 and J is TRBJ1-5, with D perhaps matching TRBD1 (5 bases). Germline values: CDR1 LNHDA, CDR2 SQIVND (reference sequence). With 6 bases removed from V and 7 bases from J, the gap between germline ends came to 16 bases. The CDR3 spans 14 residues. The CDR3 DNA is TGTGCCAGTAGGTGGCAGGGCGGAATGCAGCCCCAGCATTTT. Encoded protein: CASRWQGGMQPQHF.

This chain joins TRBV18 and TRBJ1-1, with 7 bases aligning to TRBD1. Germline lookup yields CDR1 KGHSH and CDR2 LQKENI. The ends lost 5 bases at V and 4 bases at J; junction bases unmatched: 10. The CDR3 is 15 amino acids. The CDR3 DNA reads TGTGCCAGCTCAGAACGACAGGGACCAGGCACTGAAGCTTTCTTT. Translation: CASSERQGPGTEAFF.

This clone appeared once. V is TRBV6-5 and J is TRBJ1-2; 9 nucleotides match TRBD1. V was clipped by 2 bases and J by 4 bases; unmatched bases: 2. This CDR3 comprises 14 residues. The germline V gene has CDR1 MNHEY and CDR2 SVGAGI. The CDR3 DNA is TGTGCCAGCAGTTACCGGACAGGGGTCTATGGCTACACCTTC. Protein sequence: CASSYRTGVYGYTF.

CDR3 bases: TGTGCCAGCAGTTATGCCGGGAAGCAAGAGACCCAGTACTTC. Translation gives CASSYAGKQETQYF. The chain employs TRBV6-5 and TRBJ2-5; D possibly corresponds to TRBD2 (5 bases). The V gene's germline CDR1 is MNHEY and CDR2 SVGAGI. The CDR3 spans 14 residues. The germline V and J ends were trimmed by 3 bases and 2 bases, with 10 bases remaining between them.

The DNA for the CDR3 is TGTGCCAGCAGCGTAGGGGGTGCGGGGAGCTCCTACAATGAGCAGTTCTTC. It translates to CASSVGGAGSSYNEQFF. The chain employs TRBV9 and TRBJ2-1, with D maybe TRBD2 (6 bases). Trimming cost V 0 bases and J 0 bases, with 13 bases left between them. Looked up from germline, CDR1 is SGDLS and CDR2 is YYNGEE. This CDR3 spans 17 amino acids.

The CDR3 loop is CASSFSSLSGEQYF. The CDR3 DNA follows: TGTGCCAGCAGTTTTTCAAGCCTGTCAGGGGAGCAGTACTTC. The chain carries TRBV27 and TRBJ2-7; D might be TRBD1 (5 bases). Trimming stripped 3 bases from V and 7 bases from J, with 16 bases between. CDR1 and CDR2 from the germline V gene are MNHEY and SMNVEV (reference sequence). The CDR3 sequence is 14 residues long.

The chain recombines TRBV2 with TRBJ2-1; tentatively, D is TRBD2 (5 bases). Trimming shortened V by 2 bases and J by 9 bases, and 11 bases separated the two germline ends. Germline V gives CDR1 SNHLY, CDR2 FYNNEI. The CDR3 is made up of 13 amino acids. The CDR3 spells CASSEPGVGEQFF. The CDR3 DNA follows: TGTGCCAGCAGTGAACCCGGGGTGGGTGAGCAGTTCTTC.

The rearrangement joins TRBV4-1 to TRBJ2-5, with a possible D match to TRBD2 (5 bases). Trimming stripped 0 bases from V and 5 bases from J, with 16 bases between. Germline V gives CDR1 MGHRA, CDR2 YSYEKL. This CDR3 is 16 amino acids long. The CDR3, as DNA: TGCGCCAGCAGCCAAGAGCGCGGACTGTTGGGGGAGACCCAGTACTTC. As protein: CASSQERGLLGETQYF.